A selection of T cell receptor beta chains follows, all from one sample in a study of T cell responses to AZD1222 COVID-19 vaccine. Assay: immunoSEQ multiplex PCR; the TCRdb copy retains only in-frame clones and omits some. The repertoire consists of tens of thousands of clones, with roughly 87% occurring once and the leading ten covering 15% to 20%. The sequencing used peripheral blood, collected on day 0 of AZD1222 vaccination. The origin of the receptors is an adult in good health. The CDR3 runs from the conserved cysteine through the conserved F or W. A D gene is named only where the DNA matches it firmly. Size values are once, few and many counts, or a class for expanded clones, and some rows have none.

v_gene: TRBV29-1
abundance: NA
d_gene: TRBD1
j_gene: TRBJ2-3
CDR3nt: TGCAGCGTCGCCGACAGGGTAGCAGATACGCAGTATTTT
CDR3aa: CSVADRVADTQYF

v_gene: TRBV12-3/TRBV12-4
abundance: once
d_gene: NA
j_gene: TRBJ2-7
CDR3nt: TGTGCCAGCAGCCCATCTGGGGGCGAGCAGTACTTC
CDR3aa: CASSPSGGEQYF

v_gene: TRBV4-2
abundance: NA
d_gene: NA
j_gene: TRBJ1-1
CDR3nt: TGTGCCAGCAGCCAGCCGGGACCCCGGGGGACTGAAGCTTTCTTT
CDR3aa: CASSQPGPRGTEAFF

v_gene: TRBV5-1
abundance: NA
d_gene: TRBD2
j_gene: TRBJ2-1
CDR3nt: TGCGCCAGCAGCGCGGGACTAGCGGGAGGACTCTACAATGAGCAGTTCTTC
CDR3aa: CASSAGLAGGLYNEQFF

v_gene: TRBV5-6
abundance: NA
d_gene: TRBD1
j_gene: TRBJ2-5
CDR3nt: TGTGCCAGCAGCCTCGACAGGGGAGAGACCCAGTACTTC
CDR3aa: CASSLDRGETQYF

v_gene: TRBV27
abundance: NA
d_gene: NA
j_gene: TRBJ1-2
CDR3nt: TGTGCCAGCCCGGCTCTGGGCGGTGGCTACACCTTC
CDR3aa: CASPALGGGYTF

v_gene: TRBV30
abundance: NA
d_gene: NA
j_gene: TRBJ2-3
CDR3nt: TGTGCCTGGACCAGGGGCGGTGGCAATCAGCCCCAGTATTTT
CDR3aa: CAWTRGGGNQPQYF

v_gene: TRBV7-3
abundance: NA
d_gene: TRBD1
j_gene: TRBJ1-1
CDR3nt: TGTGCCAGCAGCCAAGGACAGGGGGCGGTGAACACTGAAGCTTTCTTT
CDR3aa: CASSQGQGAVNTEAFF

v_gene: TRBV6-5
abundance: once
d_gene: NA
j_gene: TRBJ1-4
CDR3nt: TGTGCCAGCAGTTACCGACCCGCAACTAATGAAAAACTGTTTTTT
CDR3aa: CASSYRPATNEKLFF

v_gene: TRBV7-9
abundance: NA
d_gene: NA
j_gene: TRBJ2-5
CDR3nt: TGTGCCAGCAGCCCGTGGGACCAACCCCAGTACTTC
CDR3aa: CASSPWDQPQYF

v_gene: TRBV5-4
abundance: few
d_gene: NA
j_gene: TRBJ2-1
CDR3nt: TGTGCCAGCAGCTTGGAGGCTAGCTCCTACAATGAGCAGTTCTTC
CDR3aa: CASSLEASSYNEQFF

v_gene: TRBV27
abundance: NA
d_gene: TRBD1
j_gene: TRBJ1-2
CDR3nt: TGTGCCACCGGGACAGATGGAGCTAACTATGGCTACACCTTC
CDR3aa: CATGTDGANYGYTF

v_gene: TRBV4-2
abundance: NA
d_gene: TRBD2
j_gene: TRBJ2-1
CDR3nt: TGTGCCAGCAGCCAAGGGGATGGAGCGGGAGCCTACCACAATGAGCAGTTCTTC
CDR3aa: CASSQGDGAGAYHNEQFF

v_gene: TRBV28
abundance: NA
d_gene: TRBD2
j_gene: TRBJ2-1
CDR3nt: TGTGCCAGCAGTACTTCTAGCGGGAGTCCTAATGAGCAGTTCTTC
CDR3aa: CASSTSSGSPNEQFF

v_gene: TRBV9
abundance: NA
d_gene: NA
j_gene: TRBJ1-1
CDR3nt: TGTGCCAGCACGAACGGAGAGAATGCTGAAGCTTTCTTT
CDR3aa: CASTNGENAEAFF

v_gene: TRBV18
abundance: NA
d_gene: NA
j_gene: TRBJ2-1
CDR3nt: TGTGCCAGCGGGGGGGCCTCCTACAATGAGCAGTTCTTC
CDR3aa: CASGGASYNEQFF

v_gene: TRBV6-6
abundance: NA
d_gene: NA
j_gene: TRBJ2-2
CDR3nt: TGTGCCAGCAGTTATAATAGTCCTCGTACCGGGGAGCTGTTTTTT
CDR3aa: CASSYNSPRTGELFF

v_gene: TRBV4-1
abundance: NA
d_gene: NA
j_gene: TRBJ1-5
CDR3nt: TGCGCCAGCAGCCGGGCGGGGGCTAATCAGCCCCAGCATTTT
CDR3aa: CASSRAGANQPQHF

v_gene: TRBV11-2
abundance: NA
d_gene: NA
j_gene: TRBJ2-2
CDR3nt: TGTGCCAGCAGACTCGGCGCGAACACCGGGGAGCTGTTTTTT
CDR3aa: CASRLGANTGELFF

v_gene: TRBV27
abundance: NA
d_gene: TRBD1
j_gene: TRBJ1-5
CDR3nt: TGTGCCAGCAGTCGACAGGGGGGTCATCAGCCCCAGCATTTT
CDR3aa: CASSRQGGHQPQHF

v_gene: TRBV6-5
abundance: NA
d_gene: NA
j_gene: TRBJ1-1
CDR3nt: TGTGCCAGCAAACGAGGGATGAACACTGAAGCTTTCTTT
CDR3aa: CASKRGMNTEAFF

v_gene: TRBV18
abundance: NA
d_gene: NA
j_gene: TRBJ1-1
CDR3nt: TGTGCCAGCTCACCTAGAGAAACAGGGTACGGGAACACTGAAGCTTTCTTT
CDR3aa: CASSPRETGYGNTEAFF

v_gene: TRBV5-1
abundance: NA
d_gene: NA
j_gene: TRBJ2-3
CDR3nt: TGCGCCAGCAGCCCCGACGCAGGGGGCACAGATACGCAGTATTTT
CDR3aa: CASSPDAGGTDTQYF

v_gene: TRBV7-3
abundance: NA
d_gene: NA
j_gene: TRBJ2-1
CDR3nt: TGTGCCAGCAGCTTAAGCCAAGAAACCTACAATGAGCAGTTCTTC
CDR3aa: CASSLSQETYNEQFF

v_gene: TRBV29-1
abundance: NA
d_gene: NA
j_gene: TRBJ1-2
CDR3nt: TGCAGCGTTGAGTCACAGGAAAACTATGGCTACACCTTC
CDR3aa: CSVESQENYGYTF

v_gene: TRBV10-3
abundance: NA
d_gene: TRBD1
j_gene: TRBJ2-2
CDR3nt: TGTGCCATCAGGAGGGGGCTTAACGCCGGGGAGCTGTTTTTT
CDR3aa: CAIRRGLNAGELFF

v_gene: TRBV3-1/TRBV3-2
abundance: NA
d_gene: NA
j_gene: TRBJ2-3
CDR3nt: TGTGCCAGCAGCCCGCGGGACGGTACGCAGTATTTT
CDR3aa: CASSPRDGTQYF

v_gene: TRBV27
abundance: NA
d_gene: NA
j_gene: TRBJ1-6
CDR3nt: TGTGCCAGCAGTCTTCAGAAGTCACCCCTCCACTTT
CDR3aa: CASSLQKSPLHF

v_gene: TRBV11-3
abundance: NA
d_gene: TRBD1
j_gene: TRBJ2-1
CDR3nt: TGTGCCAGCAGATCAACAGGGGTCTATGAGCAGTTCTTC
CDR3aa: CASRSTGVYEQFF

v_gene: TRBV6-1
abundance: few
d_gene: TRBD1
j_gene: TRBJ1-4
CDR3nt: TGTGCCAGCAGTGAAAGGGGGGGGACAGGACGGGAAAAACTGTTTTTT
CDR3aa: CASSERGGTGREKLFF

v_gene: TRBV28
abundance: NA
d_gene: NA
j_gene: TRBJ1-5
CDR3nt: TGTGCCAGCAGTTTATTAAATCAGCCCCAGCATTTT
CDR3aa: CASSLLNQPQHF

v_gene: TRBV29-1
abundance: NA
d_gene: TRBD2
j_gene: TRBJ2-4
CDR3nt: TGCAGCGTTGGTACTAGCGGGAACATTCAGTACTTC
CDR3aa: CSVGTSGNIQYF

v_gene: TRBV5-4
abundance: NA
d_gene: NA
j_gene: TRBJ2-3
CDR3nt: TGTGCCAGCAGTTTTGCGGATACGCAGTATTTT
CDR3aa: CASSFADTQYF

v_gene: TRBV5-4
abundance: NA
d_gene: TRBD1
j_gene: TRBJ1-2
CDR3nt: TGTGCCAGCAGCCTGGACAGGCCGGGGGGCTACACCTTC
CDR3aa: CASSLDRPGGYTF

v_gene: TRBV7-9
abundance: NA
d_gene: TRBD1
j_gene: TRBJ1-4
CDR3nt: TGTGCCAGCAGCTTATTGGGACAGGGGGCAAAACTGTTTTTT
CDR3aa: CASSLLGQGAKLFF

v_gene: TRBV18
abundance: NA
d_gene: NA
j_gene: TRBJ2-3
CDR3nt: TGTGCCAGCTCACCACCGGTCAGCACTAGCACAGATACGCAGTATTTT
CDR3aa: CASSPPVSTSTDTQYF

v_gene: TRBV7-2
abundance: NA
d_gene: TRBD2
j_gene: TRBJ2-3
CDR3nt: TGTGCCAGCAGCTTAGCGGTGGTAGCGGGACTAGATACGCAGTATTTT
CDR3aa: CASSLAVVAGLDTQYF

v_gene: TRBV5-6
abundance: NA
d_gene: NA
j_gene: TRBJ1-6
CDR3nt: TGTGCCAGCAGCTGGGGAGGGACCTATAATTCACCCCTCCACTTT
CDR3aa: CASSWGGTYNSPLHF

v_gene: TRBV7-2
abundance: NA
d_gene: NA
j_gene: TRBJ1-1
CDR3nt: TGTGCCAGCAGCCAGAATACGATCCGGGGTCGGGCAGTAGTGACTGAAGCTTTCTTT
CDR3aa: CASSQNTIRGRAVVTEAFF

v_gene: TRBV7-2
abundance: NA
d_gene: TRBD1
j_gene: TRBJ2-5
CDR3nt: TGTGCCAGCAGCTTAGCACAGGGGGTAGGCGAGACCCAGTACTTC
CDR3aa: CASSLAQGVGETQYF